Shown below are 5 T cell receptor beta chains from a single sample sequenced in a study of T cell repertoires in cytomegalovirus infection. TCRdb fed the reads into MiXCR, producing one record per CDR3 protein. Of about 190,000 distinct CDR3 sequences listed, roughly 9% are singletons. Material: PBMCs. These receptor sequences come from a human donor in good health (CMV status not recorded). Some clones in this sample may be carry-over from other donors' samples.

Many counts were recorded for this clonotype. V is TRBV7-2 and J is TRBJ2-3; TRBD1 aligns across 8 bases. CDR1 and CDR2 from the germline V gene are SGHTA and FQGNSA. CDR3 length: 15 amino acids. V lost 5 bases to trimming and J lost 1 base; unmatched junction nucleotides: 5. The CDR3 here is CASSPQGAGTDTQYF. The CDR3 nucleotides are TGTGCCAGCAGCCCTCAGGGGGCTGGCACAGATACGCAGTATTTT.

This clonotype occurred many times. The chain carries TRBV27 and TRBJ2-7; 7 nucleotides agree with TRBD1. CDR3 length: 15 residues. The ends lost 5 bases at V and 3 bases at J; junction bases unmatched: 10. CDR1 MNHEY and CDR2 SMNVEV come from the germline V gene (reference sequence). As DNA, the CDR3 is TGTGCCAGCAGTCCCACCCGACAGGGAATCTACGAGCAGTACTTC. It specifies CASSPTRQGIYEQYF.

This clonotype was recorded at least ten times. The chain has TRBV7-2 and TRBJ1-6, with 7 bases aligning to TRBD1. Trimming cost V 4 bases and J 5 bases; bases outside gene matches: 5. Germline assignment: CDR1 SGHTA and CDR2 FQGNSA. The CDR3 totals 15 residues. The CDR3 nucleotides read TGTGCCAGCAGCTCTCAGACAGGGAATAATTCACCCCTCCACTTT. Translated, it gives CASSSQTGNNSPLHF.

This clonotype was seen repeatedly, ten times or more. J is TRBJ2-5 and V is TRBV7-8; D gene unclear. This CDR3 has 12 residues. V lost 5 bases and J lost 7, with 11 bases in between. Germline V gene sequence: CDR1 SGHVS, CDR2 FQNEAQ. CDR3 DNA sequence: TGTGCCAGCAGCGCCGCTTCAGGGACCCAGTACTTC. Its protein product is CASSAASGTQYF.

This sequence joins TRBV4-1 and TRBJ2-7; 11 bases are a match to TRBD1. Germline values: CDR1 MGHRA, CDR2 YSYEKL. CDR3 length equals 15 residues. V was pared by 3 bases and J by 5 bases, with 6 bases of the junction left unmatched. The CDR3 loop is CASSHLGQGGDEQYF. DNA of the CDR3: TGCGCCAGCAGCCACTTGGGACAGGGGGGGGACGAGCAGTACTTC.